A single sample gave rise to the 9 T cell receptor beta chains below, sequenced in a study of T cells in Graves' hyperthyroidism and ophthalmopathy (dated by TCRdb to about 2019). The library was built by means of multiplex PCR. The instrument was an Illumina HiSeq 2000. TCR beta CDR3 regions were amplified from RNA transcripts. A first-round RT-PCR of the TCR CDR3 used the HTBI primer set with the Qiagen OneStep RT-PCR kit. TCRdb reworked the public reads: Q25 trimming with fastp, MiXCR clone assembly, productive beta chains retained. A single entry per CDR3 protein holds the most common genes and DNA from its merged rows. The sample profile shows approximately 640,000 distinct CDR3 sequences; roughly a sixth of them were found once. Roughly 15% of the sample comes from the top ten. The specimen was blood. Receptor source: a man in his fifties with Graves' hyperthyroidism.

Comments on this clonotype: One base away lies a much larger clone, so this may be a sequencing read error. The V and J genes are TRBV30 and TRBJ2-1; 12 nucleotides align to TRBD2. Looked up from germline, CDR1 is GTSNPN and CDR2 is SVGIG (reference sequence). The CDR3 covers 15 residues. V gave up 2 bases and J gave up 4 bases; unmatched junction bases: 3. The CDR3 spells CAWSLGLAGYNEQFF. CDR3 DNA: TGTGCCTGGAGTCTAGGACTAGCGGGATACAATGAGCAGTTCTTC.

This clonotype was picked up many times. J is TRBJ1-2 and V is TRBV7-3, with TRBD1 matching over 9 bases. Germline values: CDR1 SGHTA, CDR2 FQGTGA. The CDR3 is 14 residues long. V trimming: 6 bases; J trimming: 4 bases; junction bases outside the gene matches: 6. The CDR3 DNA sequence: TGTGCCAGCAGATCCGGGACAGGGACCTATGGCTACACCTTC. It specifies CASRSGTGTYGYTF.

This clonotype was detected ten times or more. V usage is TRBV2 and J usage is TRBJ1-1; 8 bases map to TRBD1. The germline CDR1 and CDR2 sequences are SNHLY and FYNNEI. V gave up 8 bases and J gave up 3 bases; unmatched junction bases: 8. CDR3 length: 14 residues. CDR3: CASRFDRGDTEAFF. CDR3 in DNA: TGTGCCAGCCGGTTTGACAGGGGCGACACTGAAGCTTTCTTT.

Note on this clonotype: This could be a read error, since a much larger clone is one nucleotide away. This rearrangement joins TRBV6-1 to TRBJ1-4; D remains unclear. The CDR3 consists of 15 residues. The germline V gene encodes CDR1 MNHNS and CDR2 SASEGT. V lost 4 bases to trimming and J lost 8 bases, with 17 bases between them. DNA of the CDR3: TGTGCCAGCAGTGCCCCTCAGGACCTTGGAGAAAAACTGTTTTTT. Translating gives CASSAPQDLGEKLFF.

This clonotype was detected only a few times. The CDR3 sequence: CASSHLGYNEQFF. CDR3 in DNA: TGTGCCAGCAGCCACTTGGGGTACAATGAGCAGTTCTTC. The chain uses TRBV3-1 and TRBJ2-1; D uncertain. V was shortened by 3 bases and J by 4 bases, with 7 bases between the two germline ends. The CDR3 is made up of 13 amino acids. CDR1 and CDR2 from the germline V gene are LGHDT and YNNKEL (reference sequence).

This clonotype was recorded at least ten times. CDR3 residues: CAISMTLLGVSSPLHF. DNA for the CDR3: TGTGCCATCTCGATGACCCTTTTAGGCGTCTCGTCACCCCTCCACTTT. This chain connects TRBV2 to TRBJ1-6; no firm D call. Per germline, CDR1 SNHLY and CDR2 FYNNEI. The CDR3 extends over 16 amino acids. V lost 10 bases, J lost 10 bases, and 26 bases lay in between.

In DNA form, the CDR3 reads TGTGCCAGCAGCCTGGACCTGGAAAGGGATACGCAGTATTTT. Amino acids: CASSLDLERDTQYF. The rearrangement joins TRBV7-6 to TRBJ2-3; D uncertain. The CDR3 contains 14 residues. The V gene's germline CDR1 is SGHVS and CDR2 FNYEAQ. V lost 5 bases and J lost 6, with 15 bases in between.

This clonotype has at least ten counts. This chain links TRBV30 with TRBJ2-7; TRBD2 might be the D (6 bases). Germline values: CDR1 GTSNPN, CDR2 SVGIG (reference sequence). This CDR3 comprises 13 residues. The V and J ends lost 0 bases and 6 bases respectively, with 12 bases between them. The DNA for the CDR3 is TGTGCCTGGAGTGTGAGAGGAGCGGGCGAGCAGTACTTC. Protein product: CAWSVRGAGEQYF.

This clonotype was picked up a small number of times. The chain links TRBV5-1 to TRBJ2-7; either TRBD1 or TRBD2 may supply D (5 bases each). V lost 5 bases and J 3 bases, leaving 12 bases between the germline ends. CDR1 is SGHRS and CDR2 is YFSETQ in the germline V gene. The CDR3 has 13 residues. The CDR3 protein is CASRLGRNYEQYF. The CDR3 DNA sequence: TGCGCCAGCAGGCTGGGACGGAACTACGAGCAGTACTTC.